The rows below give T cell receptor beta chains drawn from one sample of a study of neurological immune-mediated disorders. TCRdb recomputed calls from the 5' RACE reads with MiXCR, one row per CDR3 protein. Of about 32,000 distinct CDR3 sequences listed, 13% are singletons. Source material: CD4+ T cells from blood. All receptors derive from a female donor with HTLV-1-associated myelopathy (HAM/TSP). Both conserved end residues are part of each CDR3. D genes are given only for firm matches. Size is stated for part of the rows, as once, few or many counts, or as a class when the clone is expanded.

TRBV11-1	NA	TRBJ2-5	many	CASSRGGSQETQYF	TGTGCCAGCAGCCGAGGGGGTTCCCAAGAGACCCAGTACTTC
TRBV25-1	NA	TRBJ1-1	many	CASAPPGLTAMNTEAFF	TGTGCCAGCGCCCCGCCCGGCCTAACCGCCATGAACACTGAAGCTTTCTTT
TRBV10-3	NA	TRBJ2-3	many	CAISESFGYDTQYF	TGTGCCATCAGTGAGTCGTTCGGCTACGATACGCAGTATTTT
TRBV7-9	TRBD1	TRBJ2-1	many	CASSRGRQGWEQFF	TGTGCCAGCAGCCGTGGAAGACAGGGTTGGGAGCAGTTCTTC
TRBV5-5	NA	TRBJ1-6	many	CASSLVDGNSPLHF	TGTGCCAGCAGCTTGGTGGATGGTAATTCACCCCTCCACTTT
TRBV28	NA	TRBJ2-5	few	CASREGGQETQYF	TGTGCCAGCAGAGAGGGGGGGCAAGAGACCCAGTACTTC
TRBV12-3/TRBV12-4	NA	TRBJ2-3	many	CASSLGLEGTDTQYF	TGTGCCAGCAGCCTGGGGCTAGAAGGAACAGATACGCAGTATTTT
TRBV12-3/TRBV12-4	NA	TRBJ1-1	many	CASSLRGDTEAFF	TGTGCCAGCAGTTTAAGGGGGGATACTGAAGCTTTCTTT
TRBV7-2	NA	TRBJ2-3	many	CASSSFNSRNTQYF	TGTGCCAGCAGCTCGTTTAATTCCCGGAATACGCAGTATTTT
TRBV5-1	NA	TRBJ2-3	NA	CASSTHSTDTQYF	TGCGCCAGCAGCACACATAGCACAGATACGCAGTATTTT